These T cell receptor beta chains were read from a single sample in a study of prognosis after radiotherapy for stage I lung cancer. MiXCR, applied by TCRdb to the multiplex PCR reads, yields one record per CDR3 protein. Among fewer than 35,000 distinct CDR3 sequences listed, 40% to 60% were seen once. The sequences come from PBMCs, collected before or after stereotactic body radiation therapy (not recorded which). These receptors were obtained from a donor older than 45 with non-small cell lung cancer. Both conserved end residues are part of each CDR3. The D gene is left open where the match is weak. Size is omitted from some rows. Given values are once, few, many or a class for expanded clones.

D gene: NA
clone size: many
J gene: TRBJ1-5
CDR3 length: 13
V gene: TRBV6-1
CDR3 protein: CASRQGSNQPQHF
CDR3 DNA: TGTGCCAGCAGACAGGGAAGCAATCAGCCCCAGCATTTT

D gene: TRBD1
clone size: once
J gene: TRBJ2-7
CDR3 length: 12
V gene: TRBV20-1
CDR3 protein: CSAMFAGGEQYF
CDR3 DNA: TGCAGTGCTATGTTTGCAGGGGGCGAGCAGTACTTC

D gene: NA
clone size: many
J gene: TRBJ1-5
CDR3 length: 13
V gene: TRBV12-3/TRBV12-4
CDR3 protein: CASSLSSGQPQHF
CDR3 DNA: TGTGCCAGCAGTTTATCTAGTGGTCAGCCCCAGCATTTT

D gene: NA
clone size: NA
J gene: TRBJ2-2
CDR3 length: 14
V gene: TRBV6-2/TRBV6-3
CDR3 protein: CASSFGGDTGELFF
CDR3 DNA: TGTGCCAGCAGTTTCGGGGGCGACACCGGGGAGCTGTTTTTT

D gene: NA
clone size: many
J gene: TRBJ1-1
CDR3 length: 15
V gene: TRBV7-8
CDR3 protein: CASSLVWGARTEAFF
CDR3 DNA: TGTGCCAGCAGCTTAGTCTGGGGGGCCCGTACTGAAGCTTTCTTT

D gene: NA
clone size: many
J gene: TRBJ2-5
CDR3 length: 15
V gene: TRBV20-1
CDR3 protein: CSAPPPGRNQETQYF
CDR3 DNA: TGCAGTGCACCCCCGCCGGGACGGAACCAAGAGACCCAGTACTTC

D gene: NA
clone size: NA
J gene: TRBJ2-7
CDR3 length: 17
V gene: TRBV5-1
CDR3 protein: CASIVGVYGRGPYDQYF
CDR3 DNA: TGCGCCAGCATCGTGGGGGTATATGGAAGGGGCCCCTACGATCAGTACTTC

D gene: NA
clone size: many
J gene: TRBJ1-1
CDR3 length: 14
V gene: TRBV5-6
CDR3 protein: CASSRRGGAVPAFF
CDR3 DNA: TGTGCCAGCAGCCGTCGGGGGGGGGCAGTCCCAGCTTTCTTT

D gene: NA
clone size: many
J gene: TRBJ1-1
CDR3 length: 17
V gene: TRBV12-3/TRBV12-4
CDR3 protein: CASSWGPSIGEDTEAFF
CDR3 DNA: TGTGCCAGCAGTTGGGGACCCTCAATCGGGGAAGACACTGAAGCTTTCTTT

D gene: NA
clone size: NA
J gene: TRBJ1-3
CDR3 length: 16
V gene: TRBV5-1
CDR3 protein: CASSGGQIHSGNTIYF
CDR3 DNA: TGCGCCAGCAGCGGAGGACAGATACACTCTGGAAACACCATATATTTT

D gene: TRBD2
clone size: many
J gene: TRBJ2-2
CDR3 length: 19
V gene: TRBV28
CDR3 protein: CASSLQSWLAGIGTGELFF
CDR3 DNA: TGTGCCAGCAGTTTACAGTCCTGGCTAGCGGGAATCGGCACCGGGGAGCTGTTTTTT

D gene: NA
clone size: many
J gene: TRBJ2-2
CDR3 length: 15
V gene: TRBV9
CDR3 protein: CASSSRPGYSGELFF
CDR3 DNA: TGTGCCAGCAGCTCCCGCCCGGGGTACTCCGGGGAGCTGTTTTTT

D gene: TRBD1
clone size: medium-sized
J gene: TRBJ1-6
CDR3 length: 16
V gene: TRBV20-1
CDR3 protein: CSAIGQGGSYNSPLHF
CDR3 DNA: TGCAGTGCTATCGGACAGGGAGGCTCCTATAATTCACCCCTCCACTTT

D gene: NA
clone size: once
J gene: TRBJ2-1
CDR3 length: 18
V gene: TRBV6-2/TRBV6-3
CDR3 protein: CASSHKGRSRQCYNEQFF
CDR3 DNA: TGTGCCAGCTCTCATAAGGGTCGTAGTCGCCAGTGCTACAATGAGCAGTTCTTC

D gene: NA
clone size: many
J gene: TRBJ2-3
CDR3 length: 12
V gene: TRBV7-9
CDR3 protein: CASSLMGDTQYF
CDR3 DNA: TGTGCCAGCAGCTTAATGGGGGATACGCAGTATTTT

D gene: TRBD2
clone size: NA
J gene: TRBJ2-1
CDR3 length: 15
V gene: TRBV5-8
CDR3 protein: CASSPRSGRNNDQFF
CDR3 DNA: TGTGCCAGCAGCCCCAGGAGCGGGAGGAACAATGATCAGTTCTTC

D gene: NA
clone size: many
J gene: TRBJ2-1
CDR3 length: 13
V gene: TRBV28
CDR3 protein: CASSLPQGNEQFF
CDR3 DNA: TGTGCCAGCAGTCTTCCCCAGGGCAATGAGCAGTTCTTC

D gene: NA
clone size: NA
J gene: TRBJ2-2
CDR3 length: 13
V gene: TRBV6-2/TRBV6-3
CDR3 protein: CASSPQLTVELFF
CDR3 DNA: TGTGCCAGCTCACCGCAGCTCACCGTGGAGCTGTTTTTT

D gene: TRBD2
clone size: NA
J gene: TRBJ2-7
CDR3 length: 15
V gene: TRBV7-2
CDR3 protein: CAWSVTTGGLSEQYF
CDR3 DNA: TGTGCCTGGAGTGTAACCACGGGGGGTTTAAGCGAGCAGTACTTC

D gene: TRBD1
clone size: NA
J gene: TRBJ2-2
CDR3 length: 15
V gene: TRBV12-3/TRBV12-4
CDR3 protein: CASRTQGMRTGELFF
CDR3 DNA: TGTGCCAGCAGGACACAGGGGATGAGGACCGGGGAGCTGTTTTTT

D gene: NA
clone size: NA
J gene: TRBJ2-7
CDR3 length: 14
V gene: TRBV7-2
CDR3 protein: CASSLEGTFSEQYF
CDR3 DNA: TGTGCCAGCAGCTTAGAGGGGACATTTTCCGAGCAGTACTTC

D gene: NA
clone size: NA
J gene: TRBJ2-1
CDR3 length: 11
V gene: TRBV11-2
CDR3 protein: CTSRLQGEQFF
CDR3 DNA: TGTACCAGCCGATTGCAGGGTGAGCAGTTCTTC

D gene: NA
clone size: many
J gene: TRBJ2-5
CDR3 length: 13
V gene: TRBV5-5
CDR3 protein: CASSPRGRETQYF
CDR3 DNA: TGTGCCAGCAGCCCGAGGGGTCGGGAGACCCAGTACTTC

D gene: TRBD2
clone size: many
J gene: TRBJ2-7
CDR3 length: 15
V gene: TRBV28
CDR3 protein: CASSPPWGGVYEQYF
CDR3 DNA: TGTGCCAGCAGTCCCCCTTGGGGGGGTGTCTACGAGCAGTACTTC

D gene: NA
clone size: NA
J gene: TRBJ1-2
CDR3 length: 14
V gene: TRBV6-1
CDR3 protein: CASTPDTGTYGYTF
CDR3 DNA: TGTGCCAGCACCCCGGACACCGGAACATATGGCTACACCTTC

D gene: NA
clone size: few
J gene: TRBJ2-5
CDR3 length: 15
V gene: TRBV28
CDR3 protein: CASSGGGGTQETRYF
CDR3 DNA: TGTGCCAGCAGTGGGGGGGGTGGGACACAAGAGACCCGGTACTTC

D gene: NA
clone size: NA
J gene: TRBJ2-1
CDR3 length: 15
V gene: TRBV6-2/TRBV6-3
CDR3 protein: CASSESARDRNEQFF
CDR3 DNA: TGTGCCAGCAGTGAGTCCGCGCGAGATAGGAATGAGCAGTTCTTC

D gene: NA
clone size: NA
J gene: TRBJ2-7
CDR3 length: 14
V gene: TRBV27
CDR3 protein: CASSIRDSMNEQYF
CDR3 DNA: TGTGCCAGCAGTATCCGGGACTCGATGAACGAGCAGTACTTC

D gene: NA
clone size: many
J gene: TRBJ1-1
CDR3 length: 12
V gene: TRBV7-2
CDR3 protein: CASSLGRTGAFF
CDR3 DNA: TGTGCCAGCAGCCTCGGACGAACGGGAGCTTTCTTT

D gene: NA
clone size: many
J gene: TRBJ1-1
CDR3 length: 13
V gene: TRBV7-9
CDR3 protein: CASSPTAVTEAFF
CDR3 DNA: TGTGCCAGCAGCCCCACCGCAGTCACTGAAGCTTTCTTT

D gene: TRBD2
clone size: once
J gene: TRBJ2-7
CDR3 length: 16
V gene: TRBV19
CDR3 protein: CASSMGTSGSSYEQYF
CDR3 DNA: TGTGCCAGTAGTATGGGGACTAGCGGGTCTTCCTACGAGCAGTACTTC

D gene: NA
clone size: medium-sized
J gene: TRBJ1-6
CDR3 length: 14
V gene: TRBV6-6
CDR3 protein: CASKEDRNNSPLHF
CDR3 DNA: TGTGCCAGCAAGGAGGACAGAAATAATTCACCCCTCCACTTT

D gene: TRBD1
clone size: NA
J gene: TRBJ1-1
CDR3 length: 17
V gene: TRBV7-3
CDR3 protein: CASSLGTGDLCYGEAFF
CDR3 DNA: TGTGCCAGCAGCTTAGGGACAGGGGATCTGTGCTATGGTGAAGCTTTCTTT

D gene: NA
clone size: many
J gene: TRBJ1-1
CDR3 length: 16
V gene: TRBV6-2/TRBV6-3
CDR3 protein: CASIRALPTANTEAFF
CDR3 DNA: TGTGCCAGCATCCGAGCCCTTCCGACGGCGAACACTGAAGCTTTCTTT

D gene: NA
clone size: NA
J gene: TRBJ2-7
CDR3 length: 13
V gene: TRBV12-3/TRBV12-4
CDR3 protein: CASSFCRCYEQYF
CDR3 DNA: TGTGCCAGCAGTTTTTGCCGGTGCTACGAGCAGTACTTC

D gene: NA
clone size: many
J gene: TRBJ2-5
CDR3 length: 14
V gene: TRBV11-2
CDR3 protein: CASSFDSGQETQYF
CDR3 DNA: TGTGCCAGCAGCTTCGACAGCGGCCAAGAGACCCAGTACTTC

D gene: NA
clone size: NA
J gene: TRBJ2-3
CDR3 length: 15
V gene: TRBV28
CDR3 protein: CASSWVSQGTDKQYF
CDR3 DNA: TGTGCCAGCAGTTGGGTCTCGCAGGGAACAGATAAGCAGTATTTT

D gene: TRBD2
clone size: NA
J gene: TRBJ2-7
CDR3 length: 16
V gene: TRBV28
CDR3 protein: CASRPSAQRGPYEQYF
CDR3 DNA: TGTGCCAGCAGACCTTCGGCCCAGCGGGGCCCCTACGAGCAGTACTTC

D gene: NA
clone size: NA
J gene: TRBJ2-3
CDR3 length: 13
V gene: TRBV14
CDR3 protein: CASSQQNLGTQYF
CDR3 DNA: TGTGCCAGCAGCCAACAAAATTTGGGTACGCAGTATTTT

D gene: TRBD2
clone size: many
J gene: TRBJ2-3
CDR3 length: 16
V gene: TRBV12-3/TRBV12-4
CDR3 protein: CASSFHSGRATDTQYF
CDR3 DNA: TGTGCCAGCAGTTTCCACAGCGGGAGGGCAACAGATACGCAGTATTTT

D gene: TRBD1
clone size: many
J gene: TRBJ1-2
CDR3 length: 15
V gene: TRBV7-9
CDR3 protein: CASSPVVKGAQGYTF
CDR3 DNA: TGTGCCAGCAGCCCCGTGGTGAAGGGGGCACAGGGCTACACCTTC